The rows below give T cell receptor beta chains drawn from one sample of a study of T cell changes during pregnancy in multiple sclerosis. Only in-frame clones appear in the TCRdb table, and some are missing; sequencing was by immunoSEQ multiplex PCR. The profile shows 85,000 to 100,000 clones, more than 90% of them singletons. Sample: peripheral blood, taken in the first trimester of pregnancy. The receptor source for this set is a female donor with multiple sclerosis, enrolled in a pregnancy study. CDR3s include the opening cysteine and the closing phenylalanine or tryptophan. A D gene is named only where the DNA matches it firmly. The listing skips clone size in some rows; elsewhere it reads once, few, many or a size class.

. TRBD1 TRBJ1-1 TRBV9 TGTGCCAGCGGGACAGGGAGTGCCACTGAAGCTTTCTTT CASGTGSATEAFF
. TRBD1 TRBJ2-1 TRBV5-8 TGTGCCAGCAGCTTGGTACAGGGGGCCCATGAGCAGTTCTTC CASSLVQGAHEQFF
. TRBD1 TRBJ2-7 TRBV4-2 TGTGCCAGCAGCCCCCCGGGACAGGCCTACGAGCAGTACTTC CASSPPGQAYEQYF
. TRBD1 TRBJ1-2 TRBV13 TGTGCCAGCAGCTTACGGGACAGGGTGAATGGCTACACCTTC CASSLRDRVNGYTF
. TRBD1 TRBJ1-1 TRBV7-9 TGTGCCAACGGGGGACAGGGGGAGAACACTGAAGCTTTCTTT CANGGQGENTEAFF
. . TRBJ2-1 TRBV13 TGTGCCAGCAGGGCCTTCAGGCAGACCATTAACAATGAGCAGTTCTTC CASRAFRQTINNEQFF
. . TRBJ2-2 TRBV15 TGTGCCACCAAAGGAGCGGTGAACACCGGGGAGCTGTTTTTT CATKGAVNTGELFF
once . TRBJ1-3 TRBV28 TGTGCCAGCGGAGGGCTGTCTGGAAACACCATATATTTT CASGGLSGNTIYF
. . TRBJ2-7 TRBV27 TGTGCCAGCAGTCCGCTATCAGGGGTGGACGAGCAGTACTTC CASSPLSGVDEQYF
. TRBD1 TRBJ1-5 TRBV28 TGTGCCAGCAGTTTGGGGCAGGGGGGTCAGCCCCAGCATTTT CASSLGQGGQPQHF
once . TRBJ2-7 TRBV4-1 TGCGCCAGCAGCCAAGAAGGCGGAGGCGAGCAGTACTTC CASSQEGGGEQYF
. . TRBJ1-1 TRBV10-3 TGTGCCATCAGGGACGGGGTCCTATCTGACACTGAAGCTTTCTTT CAIRDGVLSDTEAFF
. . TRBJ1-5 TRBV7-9 TGTGCCAGCAGCTTAGGAGGACAGAGGAATCAGCCCCAGCATTTT CASSLGGQRNQPQHF
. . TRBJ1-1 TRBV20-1 TGCAGTGCTACAGGGAGGTCATCAGCTTTCTTT CSATGRSSAFF
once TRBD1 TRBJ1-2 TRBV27 TGTGCCAGCAGCGCGACAGGGGGATATGGCTACACCTTC CASSATGGYGYTF
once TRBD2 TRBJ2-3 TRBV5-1 TGCGCCAGCAGCTTGGCGGGGGGGACAGATACGCAGTATTTT CASSLAGGTDTQYF
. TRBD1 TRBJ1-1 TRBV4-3 TGCGCCAGCAGCGGAGACAGGGGGGCTGAAGCTTTCTTT CASSGDRGAEAFF
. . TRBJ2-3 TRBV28 TGTGCCAGCAAAGTGACTAGCACAGATACGCAGTATTTT CASKVTSTDTQYF
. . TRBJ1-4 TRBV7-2 TGTGCCAGCAGCCCAACCCCCGACAATACAGGGGAAAAACTGTTTTTT CASSPTPDNTGEKLFF
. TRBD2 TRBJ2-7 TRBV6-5 TGTGCCAGCAGTTTTTTACTAGCGGGTCGACCAGGGGAGCAGTACTTC CASSFLLAGRPGEQYF
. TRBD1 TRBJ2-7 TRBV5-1 TGCGCCAGCAGCTTGGGACAGGGGATCTACGAGCAGTACTTC CASSLGQGIYEQYF
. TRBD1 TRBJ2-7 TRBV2 TGTGCCAGCAGTGGAGGAGACAGGGTCAACGAGCAGTACTTC CASSGGDRVNEQYF
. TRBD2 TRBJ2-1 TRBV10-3 TGTGCCATCAGTGCATCCGGGACTAACAATGAGCAGTTCTTC CAISASGTNNEQFF
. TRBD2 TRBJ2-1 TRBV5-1 TGCGCCAGCAGTGGGCTAGCGGGACCTTCATCGGGGGAGCAGTTCTTC CASSGLAGPSSGEQFF
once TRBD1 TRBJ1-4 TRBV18 TGTGCCAGCTCACCGATTCAGGGGGCGGTGGAAAAACTGTTTTTT CASSPIQGAVEKLFF
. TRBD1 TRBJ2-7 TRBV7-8 TGTGCCAGCAGCTACTCAGACAGGGGGTACGAGCAGTACTTC CASSYSDRGYEQYF
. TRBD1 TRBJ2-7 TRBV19 TGTGCCAGTAGTATCGGGACAGGGGGATCCTACGAGCAGTACTTC CASSIGTGGSYEQYF
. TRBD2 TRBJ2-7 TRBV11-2 TGTGCCAGCAGCTTAGGTACTAGCGGGAGTGGGTCGGTGGAGCAGTACTTC CASSLGTSGSGSVEQYF
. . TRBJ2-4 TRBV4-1 TGCGCCAGCAGCCATAGGGGGGGGGACATTGTCAACATTCAGTACTTC CASSHRGGDIVNIQYF
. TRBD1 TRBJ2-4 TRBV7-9 TGTGCCAGCAGCGCCTCAGGGGGCGCCAAAAACATTCAGTACTTC CASSASGGAKNIQYF
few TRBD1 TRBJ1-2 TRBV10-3 TGTGCCATCACCGAGGGACAGAACAACTATGGCTACACCTTC CAITEGQNNYGYTF
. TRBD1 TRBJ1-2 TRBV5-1 TGCGCCAGCAGATCGACAGGGAGCTATGGCTACACCTTC CASRSTGSYGYTF
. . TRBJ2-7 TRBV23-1 TGCGCCAGCAGTCAATACACAGGGCACGAGCAGTACTTC CASSQYTGHEQYF
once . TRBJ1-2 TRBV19 TGTGCCAGTAGTCCCGCGGGGTATGGCTACACCTTC CASSPAGYGYTF